This T cell receptor beta chain was captured in a study of neoadjuvant anti-PD-1 for oral cavity cancer. In the study overall: Nivolumab at 3 mg/kg was mostly given biweekly, three to four doses, pre-surgery.

Sequencing was performed with immunoSEQ multiplex PCR; in TCRdb, only in-frame clones are kept and a portion is missing. In the table there are tens of thousands of clones, approximately 87% of which are singletons. This clone was seen a single time. Its antigen is still unknown. General study points: After neoadjuvant nivolumab, PBMC T cell clonality was significantly higher in non-responders than responders.

The time point is: after neoadjuvant nivolumab, at surgical resection. CDR1 is MDHEN and CDR2 is SYDVKM in the germline V gene. The V gene lost 2 bases and the J gene lost 10 bases, with 12 bases spanning the gap. The CDR3 has 13 residues. This rearrangement joins TRBV28 to TRBJ2-4; a weak D match, TRBD1 (6 bases). The specimen was PBMCs, collected after nivolumab (anti-PD-1) treatment. This sequence originates from a person between 40 and 85 years old with oral cavity squamous cell carcinoma. The CDR3 DNA sequence: TGTGCCAGCAGTTTACTTTCCGGACAGATTCAGTACTTC. Translated, it gives CASSLLSGQIQYF.